A single sample gave rise to the 5 T cell receptor beta chains below, sequenced in a study of radiotherapy plus CTLA-4 blockade in lung cancer. Method: immunoSEQ multiplex PCR; TCRdb's copy keeps in-frame clones and lacks some. Of about 48,000 clones listed, around 88% were seen once; the top ten hold 15% to 20%. Sequences were derived from peripheral blood, sampled from a patient treated with radiotherapy plus ipilimumab. These receptors came from a human donor with non-small cell lung cancer that progressed on radiotherapy plus ipilimumab. Some clones in this sample may be carry-over from other donors' samples.

The V gene is TRBV7-9, the J gene TRBJ2-7; TRBD2 matches 7 bases. Trimming took 6 bases from V and 2 from J; bases not matched to a gene: 13. This CDR3 spans 16 amino acids. Looked up from germline, CDR1 is SEHNR and CDR2 is FQNEAQ (reference sequence). DNA of the CDR3: TGTGCCAGCAGTTCTCTTCGCGGGAGCAAACCCTACGAGCAGTACTTC. This codes for CASSSLRGSKPYEQYF.

The sample holds a few counts of this clone. The genes are TRBV25-1 and TRBJ1-1; D is uncertain. The germline V gene has CDR1 MGHDK and CDR2 SYGVNS. The CDR3 totals 12 residues. V was pared by 4 bases and J by 7 bases, with 10 bases between. CDR3 in amino acids: CASSVQNGEAFF. In nucleotides, the CDR3 is TGTGCCAGCAGTGTACAGAACGGTGAAGCTTTCTTT. Complete variable domain (other parts from reference TRBV25-1 and TRBJ1-1): EADIYQTPRYLVIGTGKKITLECSQTMGHDKMYWYQQDPGMELHLIHYSYGVNSTEKGDLSSESTVSRIRTEHFPLTLESARPSHTSQYLCASSVQNGEAFFGQGTRLTVV.

The V call is TRBV6-1, the J call TRBJ1-1, with D uncertain. Germline CDR1 MNHNS, CDR2 SASEGT. The CDR3 totals 13 residues. Trimming shortened V by 7 bases and J by 3 bases, and 12 bases separated the two germline ends. CDR3 in DNA: TGTGCCAGCACCGAACACAGAGACACTGAAGCTTTCTTT. Protein: CASTEHRDTEAFF.

V gene TRBV5-1 combines with J gene TRBJ2-7, with 7 bases fitting TRBD1. The CDR3 length is 15 residues. Germline V gene lookup returns CDR1 SGHRS and CDR2 YFSETQ. Losses at the gene ends were 2 bases for V and 0 bases for J; bases not matched to a gene: 5. For the CDR3, the DNA is TGCGCCAGCAGCTTACTGACAGGGCCCTCCTACGAGCAGTACTTC. It yields the protein CASSLLTGPSYEQYF.

V and J are TRBV13 and TRBJ2-4; 12 bases agree with TRBD2. This CDR3 has 17 residues. The germline V gene has CDR1 PRHDT and CDR2 FYEKMQ (reference sequence). J was trimmed by 3 bases and V by 5 bases; bases with no gene match: 8. CDR3 in amino acids: CASSAQTSGSYKNIQYF. The CDR3 nucleotides are TGTGCCAGCAGCGCCCAGACTAGCGGGAGTTACAAAAACATTCAGTACTTC.